The 9 T cell receptor beta chains presented below share a single source sample, sequenced in a study of Graves' ophthalmopathy and Graves' hyperthyroidism (dated by TCRdb to between 2017 and 2018). Sequencing instrument: Illumina HiSeq 2000. For repertoire sequencing, TCR beta CDR3 regions were amplified from RNA transcripts. The first round was an RT-PCR using HTBI primers with the Qiagen OneStep RT-PCR kit, and this first round was followed by a second-round multiplex PCR, then size selection and purification. The raw public reads went through TCRdb reprocessing: fastp at Q25, MiXCR clone calling, in-frame beta chains kept. Every CDR3 protein is listed once, alongside the most common genes and DNA of its rows. In this sample the table shows almost 750,000 distinct CDR3 sequences, 40% of which occur a single time. The ten largest make up around 40% of the sample. Sequences were obtained from peripheral blood. These receptors all come from an adult man with Graves' ophthalmopathy.

This clonotype was seen at least ten times. The rearrangement joins TRBV29-1 to TRBJ1-5; 11 nucleotides align to TRBD1. The CDR3 has 13 residues. CDR1 is SQVTM and CDR2 is ANQGSEA in the germline V gene. J was trimmed by 5 bases and V by 4 bases; bases with no gene match: 1. The CDR3 region is CSVGGQGDQPQHF. In DNA form, the CDR3 reads TGCAGCGTTGGGGGACAGGGGGATCAGCCCCAGCATTTT. Full variable domain (outside the CDR3, taken from reference TRBV29-1 and TRBJ1-5): SAVISQKPSRDICQRGTSLTIQCQVDSQVTMMFWYRQQPGQSLTLIATANQGSEATYESGFVIDKFPISRPNLTFSTLTVSNMSPEDSSIYLCSVGGQGDQPQHFGDGTRLSIL.

At least ten counts were recorded for this clonotype. The CDR3 DNA follows: TGTGCCACCAGCAGAGAGGAGGCTAGCGGCTACGAGCAGTACTTC. Translated, it gives CATSREEASGYEQYF. The V call is TRBV15, the J call TRBJ2-7; 7 nucleotides line up with TRBD2. The CDR3 has 15 amino acids. Trimming removed 0 bases from V and 3 bases from J; junction bases left unmatched: 5. Germline-derived CDR1 and CDR2 are LNHNV and YYDKDF (reference sequence).

The genes are TRBV5-6 and TRBJ2-7; D unresolved. The J call may be mistaken, given a closer DNA end match to TRBJ2-1. Germline V gives CDR1 SGHDT, CDR2 YYEEEE. The CDR3 runs to 12 residues. CDR3 in DNA: TGTGCCAGCAGCTTGGGGTCCCCCCAGCAGTTCTTC. It yields the protein CASSLGSPQQFF.

This sequence joins TRBV7-9 and TRBJ1-1, with 8 positions matching TRBD1. The ends lost 4 bases at V and 4 bases at J; junction bases unmatched: 5. Germline assignment: CDR1 SEHNR and CDR2 FQNEAQ (reference sequence). The CDR3 contains 14 residues. This CDR3 reads CASSSFDRGTEAFF. The DNA of the CDR3 is TGTGCCAGCAGCTCATTCGACAGGGGCACTGAAGCTTTCTTT.

This clonotype was picked up a small number of times. This chain uses TRBV5-1 with TRBJ2-7; TRBD1 matches 7 bases. The CDR3 spans 15 residues. Losses at the gene ends were 1 base for V and 3 bases for J; bases not matched to a gene: 7. Per germline, CDR1 SGHRS and CDR2 YFSETQ. The CDR3 coding sequence is TGCGCCAGCAGCTTGACAGGGGACGGCTACTACGAGCAGTACTTC. This encodes CASSLTGDGYYEQYF.

Turning to this clonotype: This clone may be a read error of a much larger clone one base away. The chain couples TRBV29-1 to TRBJ1-1, with unresolved D. Trimming pared 5 bases from V and 6 bases from J, leaving 7 bases between. The germline CDR1 and CDR2 sequences are SQVTM and ANQGSEA. CDR3 size: 10 residues. The DNA of the CDR3 is TGCAGCGTTCCCGAACCTGAAGCTTTCTTT. Protein product: CSVPEPEAFF.

V and J are TRBV5-7 and TRBJ2-6; no reliable D call. TRBV5-7 is flagged as an ORF with uncertain function. The CDR3 is made up of 8 amino acids. The V and J ends lost 2 bases and 18 bases respectively, with 3 bases between them. This CDR3 reads CASSFRTF. The CDR3 nucleotides read TGTGCCAGCAGCTTCCGGACTTTC.

This clonotype was picked up many times. CDR3: CSAAGQGDEQYF. CDR3 in DNA: TGCAGCGCAGCCGGACAGGGGGATGAGCAGTACTTC. The rearrangement links TRBV29-1 to TRBJ2-7; the match to TRBD1 covers 10 bases. The CDR3 runs 12 residues. Trimming at V came to 7 bases and at J to 7 bases, leaving 7 bases not matched to a gene. Germline values: CDR1 SQVTM, CDR2 ANQGSEA.

Concerning this clonotype itself: Being one base from a much bigger clone, this may be a read error. The genes are TRBV25-1 and TRBJ1-1; D is uncertain. The germline gives CDR1 MGHDK, CDR2 SYGVNS. There are 13 residues in the CDR3. The CDR3 region is CASSQDPNTKAFF. In nucleotides, the CDR3 is TGTGCCAGCAGCCAGGACCCGAACACTAAAGCTTTCTTT.